The T cell receptor (beta chain) described here comes from a study of graft-versus-host responses after intestinal transplantation. Here immunoSEQ multiplex PCR was the method, and the copy in TCRdb shows in-frame clones only, minus some. The sample lists about 120,000 clones; approximately 92% were seen once. Remarks on this clone: Its target is unknown.

Germline V gene lookup returns CDR1 WSHSY and CDR2 SAAADI. The V and J ends lost 7 bases and 3 bases, in that order; junction bases with no gene match: 5. The CDR3 length is 15 residues. This chain uses TRBV10-2 with TRBJ2-1, with 11 bases that match TRBD1. The TCR originated in a human donor who received an intestinal transplant. The sequencing here drew on unstimulated CD4+ T cells sorted from spleen or lymph node cells, taken before intestinal transplant. CDR3: CASNPGTGGYNEQFF. CDR3 nucleotide sequence: TGCGCCAGCAACCCCGGGACAGGGGGCTACAATGAGCAGTTCTTC.